The clone carrying this T cell receptor (beta chain) came up a few times. What it binds is not known. Scientists made TCR beta libraries using quantitative 5'-RACE with molecular barcodes. One entry per CDR3 protein results from TCRdb running MiXCR on the 5' RACE reads. The data show hundreds of thousands of distinct CDR3 sequences, about 25% seen once. The data derive from a study of CD8 T cells in ankylosing spondylitis. Study-wide findings and caveats: CD8+ disease-linked clones were present at relatively low frequencies in blood. The clones that were linked to disease were reported to be significantly enriched in matched synovial fluid samples from ankylosing spondylitis patients. Typical of ankylosing spondylitis blood, it appeared, was a TCR beta motif of under 10 highly homologous variants.

The germline CDR1 and CDR2 sequences are SGHNT and YYREEE (reference sequence). J lost 2 bases, V lost 0 bases, and 3 bases had no gene match. CDR3 length: 15 amino acids. The rearrangement joins TRBV5-4 to TRBJ2-3; 7 bases map to TRBD2. Sequencing was done on a sample of blood, either unsorted or a sorted T cell fraction (not recorded which). The receptor's source is a male donor with ankylosing spondylitis. CDR3 DNA sequence: TGTGCCAGCAGCTTGGGGCTAGCGGCCACAGATACGCAGTATTTT. Amino acid sequence: CASSLGLAATDTQYF.